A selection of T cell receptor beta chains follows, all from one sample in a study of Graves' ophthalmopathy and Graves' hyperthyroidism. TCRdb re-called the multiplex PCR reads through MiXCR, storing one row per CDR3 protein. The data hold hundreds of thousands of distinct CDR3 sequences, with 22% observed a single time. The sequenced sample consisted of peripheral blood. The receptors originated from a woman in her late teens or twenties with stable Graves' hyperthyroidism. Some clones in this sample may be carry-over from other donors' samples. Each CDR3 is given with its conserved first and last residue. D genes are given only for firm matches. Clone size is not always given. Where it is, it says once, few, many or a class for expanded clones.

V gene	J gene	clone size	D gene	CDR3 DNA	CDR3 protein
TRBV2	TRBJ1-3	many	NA	TGTGCCAGCAGTGAAGTGGCCAGGGCTGCCGGAAACACCATATATTTT	CASSEVARAAGNTIYF
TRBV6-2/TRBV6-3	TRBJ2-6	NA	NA	TGTGCCAGCAGTTTAAAGAACTCTGGGGCCAACGTCCTGACTTTC	CASSLKNSGANVLTF
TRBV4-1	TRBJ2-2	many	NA	TGCGCCAGCAGCCAAGAGGGGCCTGGGGTAGGCGGTGCCGGGGAGCTGTTTTTT	CASSQEGPGVGGAGELFF
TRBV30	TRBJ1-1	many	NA	TGTGCCTGGAGTACTGGCCAGAACACTGAAGCTTTCTTT	CAWSTGQNTEAFF
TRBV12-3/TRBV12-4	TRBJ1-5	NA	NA	TGTGCCAGCAGTTTAGCCGCCAGCGGGGTCAATCAGCCCCAGCATTTT	CASSLAASGVNQPQHF
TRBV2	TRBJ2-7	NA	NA	TGTGCCAGCAGTGACCCGTCAGGGAGGACCTACGAGCAGTACTTC	CASSDPSGRTYEQYF
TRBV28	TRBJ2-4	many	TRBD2	TGTGCCAGCAGCCCCGGGACTAGCGGCAAAAACATTCAGTACTTC	CASSPGTSGKNIQYF
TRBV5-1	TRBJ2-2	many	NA	TGCGCCAGCACCTTTAGCTGGACAGCCAACACCGGGGAGCTGTTTTTT	CASTFSWTANTGELFF
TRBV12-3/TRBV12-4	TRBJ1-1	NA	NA	TGTGCCAGCAGTTTAGCGCAGGGGATGGCTGAAGCTTTCTTT	CASSLAQGMAEAFF
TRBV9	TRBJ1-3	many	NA	TGTGCCAGCAGCGTAGCCCACAGCCCTGGAAACACCATATATTTT	CASSVAHSPGNTIYF
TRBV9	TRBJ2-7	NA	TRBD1	TGTGCCAGCAGCGGACCAACAGGGGCTTTTAACCACGAGCAGTACTTC	CASSGPTGAFNHEQYF
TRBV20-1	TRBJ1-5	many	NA	TGCAGTGGCTCCGCGGGGGCCGATCAGCCCCAGCATTTT	CSGSAGADQPQHF
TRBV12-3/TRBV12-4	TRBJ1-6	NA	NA	TGTGCCAGCAGTTTACGCCGGGGGGACTCACCCCTCCACTTT	CASSLRRGDSPLHF
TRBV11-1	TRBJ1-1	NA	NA	TGTGCCAGCAGCTTAGCGCGGGGGGAGAGCACTGAAGCTTTCTTT	CASSLARGESTEAFF
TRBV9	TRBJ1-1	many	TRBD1	TGTGCCAGCAGCGTCCAGGACAGGGACACTGAAGCTTTCTTT	CASSVQDRDTEAFF
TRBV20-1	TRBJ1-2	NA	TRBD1	TGCAGTGCTAGAGATTACAGGGACAGGGGCGGTGGCTACACCTTC	CSARDYRDRGGGYTF
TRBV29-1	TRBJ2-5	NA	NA	TGCAGCGTTGAAGATCCTGGAGAGGTACCCAGACAGACCCAGTACTTC	CSVEDPGEVPRQTQYF
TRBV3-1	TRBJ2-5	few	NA	TGTGCCAGCAGCCTACAAGCGACAGTAAGAGAGACCCAGTACTTC	CASSLQATVRETQYF
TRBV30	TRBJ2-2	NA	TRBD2	TGTGCCTGGAGGACCCTAGCGGCGGCCGGGGAGCTGTTTTTT	CAWRTLAAAGELFF
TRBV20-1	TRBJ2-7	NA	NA	TGCAGTGCTAGAGATCACCAGCGGGCCCACGGGCAGTACTTC	CSARDHQRAHGQYF